Sequencing of this T cell receptor beta chain was carried out in a study of cytomegalovirus exposure and HLA in healthy donors. Turning to the study itself: A prior analysis found some 110 million unique TCR beta sequences from roughly 180 million T cells. Overall study findings and caveats: No immune exposure information besides CMV serostatus was available. Across all donors, roughly uniform sequencing depth was an assumption of the presence/absence analyses. Listed as cytomegalovirus-associated were about 160 TCR beta chains.

PCR used 60 Vbeta primers and 13 Jbeta primers. Profiling relied on immunoSEQ multiplex PCR, and the TCRdb table lists in-frame clones only, not all of them. Here the sample spans under 130,000 clones, around 70% being singletons. This CDR3 is 14 amino acids long. Germline V gene sequence: CDR1 PRHDT, CDR2 FYEKMQ (reference sequence). Germline trimming cut 5 bases from V and 5 bases from J; bases unmatched to any gene: 6. Notes on this clone: Its antigen is not identified.

The V and J genes are TRBV13 and TRBJ2-7; the match to TRBD1 covers 10 bases. Sequenced: PBMCs. This sequence was found in a man in his forties in good health and CMV-seropositive. The CDR3 sequence: CASSTRDRGHEQYV. The DNA for the CDR3 is TGTGCCAGCAGCACCCGGGACAGGGGCCACGAGCAGTACGTC.